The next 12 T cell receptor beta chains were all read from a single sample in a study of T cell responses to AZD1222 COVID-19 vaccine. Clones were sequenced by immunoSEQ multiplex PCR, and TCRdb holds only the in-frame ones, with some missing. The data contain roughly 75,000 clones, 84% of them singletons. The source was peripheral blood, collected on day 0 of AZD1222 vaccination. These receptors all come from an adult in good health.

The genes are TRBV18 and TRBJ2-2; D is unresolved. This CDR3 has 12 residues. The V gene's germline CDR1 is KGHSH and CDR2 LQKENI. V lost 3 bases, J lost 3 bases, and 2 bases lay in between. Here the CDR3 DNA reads TGTGCCAGCTCACCTTACACCGGGGAGCTGTTTTTT. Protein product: CASSPYTGELFF. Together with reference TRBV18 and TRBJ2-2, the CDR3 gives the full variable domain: NAGVMQNPRHLVRRRGQEARLRCSPMKGHSHVYWYRQLPEEGLKFMVYLQKENIIDESGMPKERFSAEFPKEGPSILRIQQVVRGDSAAYFCASSPYTGELFFGEGSRLTVL.

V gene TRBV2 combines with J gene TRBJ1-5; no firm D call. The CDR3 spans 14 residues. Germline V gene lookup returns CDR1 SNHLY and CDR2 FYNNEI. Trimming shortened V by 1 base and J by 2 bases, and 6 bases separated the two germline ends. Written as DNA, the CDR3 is TGTGCCAGCAGTGAAGTGACCGGCAATCAGCCCCAGCATTTT. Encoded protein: CASSEVTGNQPQHF.

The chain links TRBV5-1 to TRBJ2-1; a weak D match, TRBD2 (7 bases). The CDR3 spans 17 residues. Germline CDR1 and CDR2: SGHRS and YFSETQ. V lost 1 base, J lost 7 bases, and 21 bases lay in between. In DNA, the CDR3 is TGCGCCAGCAGCTTGAGGTTAGGGGGGGCTATTGTGAATGAGCAGTTCTTC. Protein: CASSLRLGGAIVNEQFF.

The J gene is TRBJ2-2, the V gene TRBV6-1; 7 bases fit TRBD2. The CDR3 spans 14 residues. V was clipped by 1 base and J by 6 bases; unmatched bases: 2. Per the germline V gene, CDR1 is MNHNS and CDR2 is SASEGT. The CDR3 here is CASSEVGGAGELFF. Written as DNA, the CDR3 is TGTGCCAGCAGTGAAGTGGGAGGGGCCGGGGAGCTGTTTTTT.

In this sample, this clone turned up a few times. CDR3 loop: CASSPRGWGGTDTQYF. CDR3 in DNA: TGTGCCAGTAGTCCCCGAGGCTGGGGGGGCACAGATACGCAGTATTTT. The rearrangement uses TRBV19 and TRBJ2-3, with a tentative D call TRBD2 (6 bases). CDR1 LNHDA and CDR2 SQIVND come from the germline V gene (reference sequence). This CDR3 is 16 amino acids long. Between the trimmed V and J ends, which lost 5 bases and 1 base, there was a span of 16 bases.

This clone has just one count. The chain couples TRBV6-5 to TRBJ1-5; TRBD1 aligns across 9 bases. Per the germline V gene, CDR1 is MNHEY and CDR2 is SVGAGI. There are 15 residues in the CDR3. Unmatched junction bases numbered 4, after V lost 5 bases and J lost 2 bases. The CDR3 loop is CASSRRDRGNQPQHF. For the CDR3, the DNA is TGTGCCAGCAGTCGCCGGGACAGGGGCAATCAGCCCCAGCATTTT.

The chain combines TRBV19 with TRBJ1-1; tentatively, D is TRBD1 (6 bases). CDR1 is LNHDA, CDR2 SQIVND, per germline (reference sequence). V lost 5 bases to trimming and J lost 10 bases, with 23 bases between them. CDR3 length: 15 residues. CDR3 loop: CASSVYPVQGYRAFF. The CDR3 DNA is TGTGCCAGTAGTGTCTACCCCGTACAGGGTTACAGAGCTTTCTTT.

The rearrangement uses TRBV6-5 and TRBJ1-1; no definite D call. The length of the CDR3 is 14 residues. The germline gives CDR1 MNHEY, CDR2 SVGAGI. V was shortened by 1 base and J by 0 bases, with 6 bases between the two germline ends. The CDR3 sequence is CASSYYNLNTEAFF. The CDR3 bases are TGTGCCAGCAGTTACTACAACCTGAACACTGAAGCTTTCTTT.

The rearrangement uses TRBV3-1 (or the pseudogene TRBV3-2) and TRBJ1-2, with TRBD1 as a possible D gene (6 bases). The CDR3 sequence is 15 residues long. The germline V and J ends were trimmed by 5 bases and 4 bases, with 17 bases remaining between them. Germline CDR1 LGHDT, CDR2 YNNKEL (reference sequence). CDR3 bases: TGTGCCAGCAGCGAACAGAACAGGGCTCCCTATGGCTACACCTTC. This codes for CASSEQNRAPYGYTF.

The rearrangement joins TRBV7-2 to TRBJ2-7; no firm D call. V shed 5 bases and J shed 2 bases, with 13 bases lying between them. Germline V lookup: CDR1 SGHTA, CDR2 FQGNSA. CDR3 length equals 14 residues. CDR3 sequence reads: CASSPTRTTYEQYF. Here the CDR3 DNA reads TGTGCCAGCAGCCCGACTCGGACGACCTACGAGCAGTACTTC.

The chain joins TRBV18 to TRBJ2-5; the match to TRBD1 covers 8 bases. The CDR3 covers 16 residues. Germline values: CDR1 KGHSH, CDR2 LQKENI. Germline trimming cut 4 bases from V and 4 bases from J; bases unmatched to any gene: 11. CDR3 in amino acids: CASSRTTGVSGETQYF. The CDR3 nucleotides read TGTGCCAGCTCACGAACGACAGGGGTTAGTGGAGAGACCCAGTACTTC.

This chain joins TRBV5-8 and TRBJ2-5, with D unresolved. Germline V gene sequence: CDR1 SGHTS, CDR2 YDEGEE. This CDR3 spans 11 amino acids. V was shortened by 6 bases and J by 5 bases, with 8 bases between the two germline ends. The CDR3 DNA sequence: TGTGCCAGCACCTCCCTGGAGACCCAGTACTTC. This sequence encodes CASTSLETQYF.